Shown below are 20 T cell receptor beta chains from a single sample sequenced in a study of blood T cell repertoires in COVID-19. Here immunoSEQ multiplex PCR was the method, and the copy in TCRdb shows in-frame clones only, minus some. The top ten clones hold over 1.3% of a sample with fewer than 300,000 clones, approximately 84% of them seen once. Input material: peripheral blood. The receptors shown here come from a human donor with COVID-19, enrolled during active disease. The donor label of this sample is uncertain.

This clone has only one observation. The chain recombines TRBV7-3 with TRBJ2-3, with TRBD1 matching 11 bases. Germline loops: CDR1 SGHTA, CDR2 FQGTGA. This CDR3 is 15 amino acids long. Trimming took 4 bases from V and 4 from J; bases not matched to a gene: 4. CDR3 in DNA: TGTGCCAGCAGCTCACGGACAGGGGGCTCAGATACGCAGTATTTT. This gives the protein CASSSRTGGSDTQYF.

The chain employs TRBV7-9 and TRBJ1-6; 9 nucleotides align to TRBD1. The germline V gene encodes CDR1 SEHNR and CDR2 FQNEAQ (reference sequence). The CDR3 runs to 15 residues. The ends lost 5 bases at V and 7 bases at J; junction bases unmatched: 6. The CDR3 loop reads CASSREDRGNSPLHF. CDR3 coding DNA: TGTGCCAGCAGCAGAGAGGACAGGGGAAATTCACCCCTCCACTTT.

This rearrangement joins TRBV6-4 to TRBJ1-1; D is perhaps TRBD1 (5 bases). The CDR3 sequence is 13 residues long. Germline-derived CDR1 and CDR2 are MRHNA and SNTAGT. V lost 5 bases and J 1 base, leaving 8 bases between the germline ends. CDR3 amino acids: CASSIDRNTEAFF. CDR3 DNA: TGTGCCAGCAGTATTGACAGGAACACTGAAGCTTTCTTT.

The chain uses TRBV6-6 and TRBJ1-2, with 7 bases fitting TRBD1. The V and J ends lost 0 bases and 8 bases, in that order; junction bases with no gene match: 9. Germline V gene sequence: CDR1 MNHNY, CDR2 SVGAGI (reference sequence). There are 15 residues in the CDR3. CDR3 residues: CASSYSGGATWGYTF. The CDR3 nucleotides are TGTGCCAGCAGTTACTCAGGGGGCGCCACTTGGGGCTACACCTTC.

The chain combines TRBV30 with TRBJ2-1; 10 bases align to TRBD2. The germline V gene encodes CDR1 GTSNPN and CDR2 SVGIG (reference sequence). V shed 5 bases, J shed 2 bases, and the junction held 6 bases outside the gene matches. This CDR3 region has 15 residues. CDR3 bases: TGTGCCTGGGGGGGGAGCGGGAGGGCCTACAATGAGCAGTTCTTC. Encoded protein: CAWGGSGRAYNEQFF.

This CDR3 is CASSPGLFGWNEQFF. The DNA for the CDR3 is TGTGCCAGCAGCCCCGGACTCTTTGGTTGGAATGAGCAGTTCTTC. V is TRBV7-2 and J is TRBJ2-1; TRBD2 might be the D (5 bases). The CDR3 is 15 residues long. Germline V gene sequence: CDR1 SGHTA, CDR2 FQGNSA. V was cut by 5 bases and J by 7 bases, with 18 bases left in between.

This clone was detected only a few times. The V call is TRBV2, the J call TRBJ1-5, with a tentative D call TRBD1 (5 bases). Germline-derived CDR1 and CDR2 are SNHLY and FYNNEI. The CDR3 has 15 residues. Trimming pared 5 bases from V and 3 bases from J, leaving 14 bases between. The CDR3 region has the DNA TGTGCCAGCAGTTGGGAACAGGCTATCAATCAGCCCCAGCATTTT. Protein: CASSWEQAINQPQHF.

The chain combines TRBV4-1 with TRBJ2-3; 9 bases are shared with TRBD2. There are 17 residues in the CDR3. The trim removed 0 bases at V and 2 bases at J, leaving 6 bases unmatched. The germline CDR1 and CDR2 sequences are MGHRA and YSYEKL. The CDR3 nucleotides read TGCGCCAGCAGCCAAGATACGGCGGGGGGGAACACAGATACGCAGTATTTT. Its protein product is CASSQDTAGGNTDTQYF.

The genes are TRBV28 and TRBJ1-1, with 11 positions matching TRBD1. The germline V gene has CDR1 MDHEN and CDR2 SYDVKM. CDR3 length equals 13 residues. V trimming: 10 bases; J trimming: 4 bases; junction bases outside the gene matches: 5. The CDR3 region is CATGQGVVTEAFF. The CDR3 nucleotides read TGTGCCACGGGACAGGGGGTGGTCACTGAAGCTTTCTTT.

This rearrangement joins TRBV30 to TRBJ1-1; 9 nucleotides match TRBD1. The CDR3 is 13 amino acids. Germline values: CDR1 GTSNPN, CDR2 SVGIG (reference sequence). J lost 5 bases, V lost 2 bases, and 3 bases had no gene match. CDR3 DNA sequence: TGTGCCTGGAGTCCACAGGGGGCAACTGAAGCTTTCTTT. Translated: CAWSPQGATEAFF.

This clone was seen a few times. The chain carries TRBV11-2 and TRBJ1-3; weak D call: TRBD1 (5 bases). The CDR3 has 14 amino acids. Germline V gives CDR1 SGHAT, CDR2 FQNNGV. With 5 bases removed from V and 4 bases from J, the gap between germline ends came to 12 bases. The CDR3 nucleotides read TGTGCCAGCAGCCCCGTTGGGGCCGGAAACACCATATATTTT. It is translated as CASSPVGAGNTIYF. The variable domain in full, with the rest retrieved from reference TRBV11-2 and TRBJ1-3, is EAGVAQSPRYKIIEKRQSVAFWCNPISGHATLYWYQQILGQGPKLLIQFQNNGVVDDSQLPKDRFSAERLKGVDSTLKIQPAKLEDSAVYLCASSPVGAGNTIYFGEGSWLTVV.

The gene calls are TRBV7-9 and TRBJ2-4; TRBD1 aligns across 7 bases. This CDR3 region has 16 residues. V was pared by 4 bases and J by 6 bases, with 12 bases of the junction left unmatched. Germline V gene sequence: CDR1 SEHNR, CDR2 FQNEAQ (reference sequence). The CDR3, as DNA: TGTGCCAGCAGCTCTGACAGGGACCGGCCCCTAAACATTCAGTACTTC. Translating it yields CASSSDRDRPLNIQYF.

The chain joins TRBV19 to TRBJ2-3, with 15 positions matching TRBD2. After removal of 5 bases from V and 1 base from J, the junction contained 7 bases not matched to a gene. Germline lookup yields CDR1 LNHDA and CDR2 SQIVND (reference sequence). This CDR3 contains 18 residues. CDR3 DNA sequence: TGTGCCAGTAGTCAAGGACTAGCGGGAGGGCCCGGCACAGATACGCAGTATTTT. This sequence encodes CASSQGLAGGPGTDTQYF.

The CDR3 DNA follows: TGTGCCAGCAGCTTGGGGGGGAGCGGGAGGGCCAGAACAGATACGCAGTATTTT. It encodes CASSLGGSGRARTDTQYF. The chain is built from TRBV5-4 and TRBJ2-3; 10 bases are shared with TRBD2. CDR1 is SGHNT, CDR2 YYREEE, per germline (reference sequence). With 0 bases clipped from V and 3 bases from J, the junction kept 10 bases outside the gene matches. The CDR3 extends over 18 amino acids.

This chain uses TRBV19 with TRBJ2-7; D remains unclear. This CDR3 contains 14 residues. The germline CDR1 and CDR2 sequences are LNHDA and SQIVND (reference sequence). V dropped 3 bases and J dropped 7 bases, with 16 bases sitting between them. CDR3 protein: CASSIEAPLGEQYF. The CDR3 region has the DNA TGTGCCAGTAGTATTGAGGCCCCCCTAGGAGAGCAGTACTTC.

CDR3 residues: CASSYSARGGHYEQYF. The CDR3 DNA reads as TGTGCCAGCAGTTACAGTGCTCGGGGGGGTCACTACGAGCAGTACTTC. The rearrangement joins TRBV6-5 to TRBJ2-7; TRBD2 matches 8 bases. V shed 2 bases, J shed 3 bases, and the junction held 9 bases outside the gene matches. This CDR3 region has 16 residues. In germline, CDR1 is MNHEY, CDR2 SVGAGI.

Only one count was recorded for this clone. This chain links TRBV7-3 with TRBJ2-3; 7 bases match TRBD2. V trimming: 2 bases; J trimming: 2 bases; junction bases outside the gene matches: 1. This CDR3 has 14 residues. Per the germline V gene, CDR1 is SGHTA and CDR2 is FQGTGA. The CDR3 DNA reads as TGTGCCAGCAGCTTAGGGGACTACACAGATACGCAGTATTTT. Amino acids: CASSLGDYTDTQYF.

This clone was counted a single time. This chain joins TRBV29-1 and TRBJ1-5; possible D gene TRBD1, 5 bases. The CDR3 has 13 residues. The V gene's germline CDR1 is SQVTM and CDR2 ANQGSEA. Trimming removed 3 bases from V and 6 bases from J, with 12 bases in between. The DNA for the CDR3 is TGCAGCGTTGAGGGGGGGGAAAGTCAGCCCCAGCATTTT. Translating gives CSVEGGESQPQHF.

J is TRBJ1-1 and V is TRBV29-1; 7 positions agree with TRBD1. Germline CDR1 and CDR2: SQVTM and ANQGSEA. The CDR3 is made up of 12 amino acids. The V and J ends lost 6 bases and 10 bases, in that order; junction bases with no gene match: 11. The DNA for the CDR3 is TGCAGCGTCGCTGATCAGGGGGTCGTAGCTTTCTTT. This sequence encodes CSVADQGVVAFF.

The chain combines TRBV2 with TRBJ2-2; D is unclear. V lost 5 bases, J lost 6 bases, and 4 bases lay in between. Germline V gives CDR1 SNHLY, CDR2 FYNNEI. CDR3 length: 11 amino acids. CDR3 sequence reads: CASSRAGELFF. CDR3 nucleotide sequence: TGTGCCAGCAGTCGGGCCGGGGAGCTGTTTTTT.